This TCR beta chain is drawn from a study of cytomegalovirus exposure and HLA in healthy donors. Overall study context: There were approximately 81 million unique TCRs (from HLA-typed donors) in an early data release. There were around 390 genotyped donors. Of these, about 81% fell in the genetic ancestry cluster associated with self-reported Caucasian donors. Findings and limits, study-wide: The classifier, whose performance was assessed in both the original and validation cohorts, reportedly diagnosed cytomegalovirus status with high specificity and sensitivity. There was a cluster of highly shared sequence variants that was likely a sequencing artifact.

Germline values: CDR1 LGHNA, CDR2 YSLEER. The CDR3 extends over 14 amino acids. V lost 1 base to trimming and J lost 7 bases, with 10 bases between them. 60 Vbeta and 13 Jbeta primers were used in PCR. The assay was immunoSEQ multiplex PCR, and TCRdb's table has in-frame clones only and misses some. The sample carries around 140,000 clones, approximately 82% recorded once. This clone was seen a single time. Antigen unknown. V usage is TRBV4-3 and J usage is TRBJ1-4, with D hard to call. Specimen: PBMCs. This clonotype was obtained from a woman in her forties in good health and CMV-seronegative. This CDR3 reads CASSQAGSGEKLFF. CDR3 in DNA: TGCGCCAGCAGCCAAGCGGGGTCGGGTGAAAAACTGTTTTTT.